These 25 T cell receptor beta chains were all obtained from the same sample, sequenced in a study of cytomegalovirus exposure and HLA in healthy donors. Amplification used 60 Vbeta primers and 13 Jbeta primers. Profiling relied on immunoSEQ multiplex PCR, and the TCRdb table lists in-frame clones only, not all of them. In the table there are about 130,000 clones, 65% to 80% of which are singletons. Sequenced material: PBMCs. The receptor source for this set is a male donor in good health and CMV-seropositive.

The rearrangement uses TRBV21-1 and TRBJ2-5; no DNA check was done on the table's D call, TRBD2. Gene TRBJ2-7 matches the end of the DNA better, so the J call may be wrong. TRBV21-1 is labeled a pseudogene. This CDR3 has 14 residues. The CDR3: CASSKPGGGYEQYF. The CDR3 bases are TGTGCCAGCAGCAAACCAGGTGGAGGCTACGAGCAGTACTTC.

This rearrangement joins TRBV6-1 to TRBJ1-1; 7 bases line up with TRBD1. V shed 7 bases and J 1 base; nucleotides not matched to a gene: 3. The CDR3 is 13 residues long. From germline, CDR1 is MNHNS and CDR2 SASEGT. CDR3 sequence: CASTRQGNTEAFF. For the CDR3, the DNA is TGTGCCAGCACTCGACAGGGGAACACTGAAGCTTTCTTT.

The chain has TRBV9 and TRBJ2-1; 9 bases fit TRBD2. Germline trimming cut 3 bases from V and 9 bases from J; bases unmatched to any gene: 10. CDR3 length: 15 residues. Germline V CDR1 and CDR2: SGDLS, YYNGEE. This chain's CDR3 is CASSETGTSWVEQFF. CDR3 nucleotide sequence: TGTGCCAGCAGCGAAACCGGGACTAGCTGGGTTGAGCAGTTCTTC. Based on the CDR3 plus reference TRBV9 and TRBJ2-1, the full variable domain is DSGVTQTPKHLITATGQRVTLRCSPRSGDLSVYWYQQSLDQGLQFLIQYYNGEERAKGNILERFSAQQFPDLHSELNLSSLELGDSALYFCASSETGTSWVEQFFGPGTRLTVL.

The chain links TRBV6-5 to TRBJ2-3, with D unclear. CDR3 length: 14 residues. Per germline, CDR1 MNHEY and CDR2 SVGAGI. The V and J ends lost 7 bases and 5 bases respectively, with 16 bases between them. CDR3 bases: TGTGCCAGCAAGAGATCGGGTTCTGAAGATACGCAGTATTTT. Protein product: CASKRSGSEDTQYF.

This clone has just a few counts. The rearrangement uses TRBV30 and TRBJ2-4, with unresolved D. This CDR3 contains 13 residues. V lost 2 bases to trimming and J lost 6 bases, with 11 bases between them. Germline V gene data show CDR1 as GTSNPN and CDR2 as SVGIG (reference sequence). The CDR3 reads CAWSLKTINIQYF. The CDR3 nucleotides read TGTGCCTGGAGTCTCAAGACAATAAACATTCAGTACTTC.

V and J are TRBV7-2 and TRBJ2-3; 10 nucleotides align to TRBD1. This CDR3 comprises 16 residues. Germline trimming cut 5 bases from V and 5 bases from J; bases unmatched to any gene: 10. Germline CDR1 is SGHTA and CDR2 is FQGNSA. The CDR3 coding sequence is TGTGCCAGCAGCCACTCGGGGACAGGGGCCGGAGATACGCAGTATTTT. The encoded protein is CASSHSGTGAGDTQYF.

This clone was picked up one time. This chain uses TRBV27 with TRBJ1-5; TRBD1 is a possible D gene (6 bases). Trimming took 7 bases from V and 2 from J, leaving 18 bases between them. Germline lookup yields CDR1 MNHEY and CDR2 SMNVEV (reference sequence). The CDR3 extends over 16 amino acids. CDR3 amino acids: CASTPGGLAGNQPQHF. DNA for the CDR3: TGTGCCAGCACCCCCGGGGGGCTTGCGGGCAATCAGCCCCAGCATTTT.

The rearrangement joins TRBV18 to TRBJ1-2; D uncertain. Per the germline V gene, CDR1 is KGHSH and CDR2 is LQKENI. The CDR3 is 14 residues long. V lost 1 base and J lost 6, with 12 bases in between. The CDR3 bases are TGTGCCAGCTCACCACGGGTTACAGTGGATGGCTACACCTTC. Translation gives CASSPRVTVDGYTF.

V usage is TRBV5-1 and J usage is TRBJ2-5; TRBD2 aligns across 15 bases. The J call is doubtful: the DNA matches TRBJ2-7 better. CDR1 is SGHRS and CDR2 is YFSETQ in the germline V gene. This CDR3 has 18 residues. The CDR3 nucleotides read TGCGCCAGCAGCTTGCGGACTAGCGGGAGGGCCGGGAACTACGAGCAGTACTTC. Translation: CASSLRTSGRAGNYEQYF.

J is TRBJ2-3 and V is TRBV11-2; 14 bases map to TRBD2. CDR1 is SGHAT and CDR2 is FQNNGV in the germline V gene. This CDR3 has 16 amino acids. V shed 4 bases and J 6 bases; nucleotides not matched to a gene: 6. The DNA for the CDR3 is TGTGCCAGCAGCTCGGGGACTAGCGGGAGCTACGATACGCAGTATTTT. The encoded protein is CASSSGTSGSYDTQYF.

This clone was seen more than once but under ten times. CDR3 loop: CASSPSREGTEAFF. In nucleotides, the CDR3 is TGTGCCAGCAGCCCATCGAGGGAGGGGACTGAAGCTTTCTTT. V usage is TRBV5-4 and J usage is TRBJ1-1, with a tentative D call TRBD1 (5 bases). This CDR3 spans 14 amino acids. Germline CDR1 SGHNT, CDR2 YYREEE (reference sequence). V was clipped by 4 bases and J by 5 bases, with 15 bases between them.

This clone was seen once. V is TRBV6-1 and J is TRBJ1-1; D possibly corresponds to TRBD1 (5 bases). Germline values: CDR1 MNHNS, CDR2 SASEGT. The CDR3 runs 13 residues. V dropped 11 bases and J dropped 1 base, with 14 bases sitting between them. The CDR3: CAGGGVQNTEAFF. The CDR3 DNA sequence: TGTGCCGGCGGGGGGGTACAGAACACTGAAGCTTTCTTT.

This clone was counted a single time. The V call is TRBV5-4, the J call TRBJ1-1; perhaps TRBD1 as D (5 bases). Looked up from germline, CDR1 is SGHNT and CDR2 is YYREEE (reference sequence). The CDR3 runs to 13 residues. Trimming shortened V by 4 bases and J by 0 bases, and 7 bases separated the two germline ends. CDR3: CASSGGVNTEAFF. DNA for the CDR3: TGTGCCAGCAGCGGAGGGGTGAACACTGAAGCTTTCTTT.

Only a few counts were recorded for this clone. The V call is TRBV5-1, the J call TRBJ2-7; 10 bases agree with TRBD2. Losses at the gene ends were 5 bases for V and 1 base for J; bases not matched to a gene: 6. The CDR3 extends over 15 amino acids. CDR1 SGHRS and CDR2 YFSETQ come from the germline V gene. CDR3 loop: CASSSSGSRSYEQYF. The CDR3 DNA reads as TGCGCCAGCAGTTCTAGCGGGAGTAGGTCCTACGAGCAGTACTTC.

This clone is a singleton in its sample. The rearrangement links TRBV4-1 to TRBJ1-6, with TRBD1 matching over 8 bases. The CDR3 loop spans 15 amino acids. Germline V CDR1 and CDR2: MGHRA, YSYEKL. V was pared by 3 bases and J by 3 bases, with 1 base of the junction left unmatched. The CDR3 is CASSQTGVYNSPLHF. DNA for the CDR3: TGCGCCAGCAGCCAGACAGGGGTCTATAATTCACCCCTCCACTTT.

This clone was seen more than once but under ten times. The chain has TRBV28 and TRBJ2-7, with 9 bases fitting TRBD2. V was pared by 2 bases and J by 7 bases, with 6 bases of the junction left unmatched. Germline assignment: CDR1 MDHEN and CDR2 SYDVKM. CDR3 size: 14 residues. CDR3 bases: TGTGCCAGCAGTTTAAGCGGGGGGCCACAGGAGCAGTACTTC. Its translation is CASSLSGGPQEQYF.

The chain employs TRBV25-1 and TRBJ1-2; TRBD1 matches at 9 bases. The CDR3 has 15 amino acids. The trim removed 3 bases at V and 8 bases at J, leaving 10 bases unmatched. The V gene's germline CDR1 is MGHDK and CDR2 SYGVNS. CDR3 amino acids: CASSDPRTGDWGYTF. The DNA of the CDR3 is TGTGCCAGCAGTGACCCCCGGACAGGGGATTGGGGCTACACCTTC.

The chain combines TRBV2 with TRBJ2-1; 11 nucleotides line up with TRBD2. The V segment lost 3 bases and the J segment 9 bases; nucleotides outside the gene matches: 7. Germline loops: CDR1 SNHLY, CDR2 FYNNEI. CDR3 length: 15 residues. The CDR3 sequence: CASSEVAGGRSEQFF. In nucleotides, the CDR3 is TGTGCCAGCAGTGAGGTAGCGGGGGGGCGGAGTGAGCAGTTCTTC.

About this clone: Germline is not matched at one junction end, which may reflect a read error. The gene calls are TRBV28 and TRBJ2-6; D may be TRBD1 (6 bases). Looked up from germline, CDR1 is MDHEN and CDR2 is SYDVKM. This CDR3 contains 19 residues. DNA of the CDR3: TGTGCCAGCAGTTTATTGGGTCAGGGGTCCGGCTCTGGGGCCAACGGCCTGACTTTC. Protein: CASSLLGQGSGSGANGLTF.

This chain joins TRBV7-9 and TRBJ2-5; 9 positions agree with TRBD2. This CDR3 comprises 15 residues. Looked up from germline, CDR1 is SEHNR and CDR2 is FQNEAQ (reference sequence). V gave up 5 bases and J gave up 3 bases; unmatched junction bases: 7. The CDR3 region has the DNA TGTGCCAGCAGCCTTAGCGGGGGATTTGAAGAGACCCAGTACTTC. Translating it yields CASSLSGGFEETQYF. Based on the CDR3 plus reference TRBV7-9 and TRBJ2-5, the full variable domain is DTGVSQNPRHKITKRGQNVTFRCDPISEHNRLYWYRQTLGQGPEFLTYFQNEAQLEKSRLLSDRFSAERPKGSFSTLEIQRTEQGDSAMYLCASSLSGGFEETQYFGPGTRLLVL.

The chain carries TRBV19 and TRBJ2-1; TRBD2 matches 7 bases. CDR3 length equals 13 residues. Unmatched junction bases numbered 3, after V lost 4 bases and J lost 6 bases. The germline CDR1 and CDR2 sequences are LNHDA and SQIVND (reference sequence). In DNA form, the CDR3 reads TGTGCCAGTAGTAGGTCGGGGGGCAATGAGCAGTTCTTC. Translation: CASSRSGGNEQFF.

As DNA, the CDR3 is TGCGCCAGCAGCCCCGGACTGCAGGGAGGGAACACTGAAGCTTTCTTT. Translated: CASSPGLQGGNTEAFF. The J gene is TRBJ1-1, the V gene TRBV5-1, with D tentatively TRBD1 (5 bases). The V gene's germline CDR1 is SGHRS and CDR2 YFSETQ. The CDR3 is 16 residues long. V shed 4 bases and J shed 1 base, with 17 bases lying between them.

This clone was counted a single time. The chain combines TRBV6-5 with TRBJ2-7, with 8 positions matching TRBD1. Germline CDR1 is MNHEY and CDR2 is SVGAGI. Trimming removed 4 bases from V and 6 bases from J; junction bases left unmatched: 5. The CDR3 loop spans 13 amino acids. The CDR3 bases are TGTGCCAGCAGTTTGAAACAGGGGGGCGAGCAGTACTTC. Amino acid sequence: CASSLKQGGEQYF.

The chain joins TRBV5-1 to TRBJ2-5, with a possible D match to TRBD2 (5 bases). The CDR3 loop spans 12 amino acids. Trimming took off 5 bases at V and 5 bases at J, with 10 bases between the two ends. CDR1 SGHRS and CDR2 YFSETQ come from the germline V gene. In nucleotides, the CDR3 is TGCGCCAGCAGTCGGAGAGGGGAGACCCAGTACTTC. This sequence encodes CASSRRGETQYF.

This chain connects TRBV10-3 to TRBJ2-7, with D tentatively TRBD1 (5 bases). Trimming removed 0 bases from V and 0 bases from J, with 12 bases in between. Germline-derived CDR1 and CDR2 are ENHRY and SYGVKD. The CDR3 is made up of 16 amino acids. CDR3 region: CAISESLRQGSYEQYF. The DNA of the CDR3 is TGTGCCATCAGTGAGTCGTTGCGGCAGGGCTCCTACGAGCAGTACTTC.